This TCR beta chain came from a study of shared clonotypes between healthy human individuals. Study-level results: Non-shared clonotypes had lower generation probabilities than those shared by all four donors.

Looked up from germline, CDR1 is SNHLY and CDR2 is FYNNEI. The CDR3 length is 13 residues. V lost 6 bases and J lost 1, with 9 bases in between. This clone was detected a few times. Its antigen is undetermined. The data were produced by immunoSEQ multiplex PCR, yet TCRdb's version contains in-frame clones alone and is incomplete. This table holds a few million clones, over 85% found once. The TCR comes from a man aged 18 to 29 in good health. The chain links TRBV2 to TRBJ1-1, with D hard to call. Sequenced: naive CD4+ T cells sorted from blood. As for subset: CD45RA+ positively selected. This CDR3 is CASRMSANTEAFF. CDR3 bases: TGTGCCAGCAGAATGTCAGCGAACACTGAAGCTTTCTTT.